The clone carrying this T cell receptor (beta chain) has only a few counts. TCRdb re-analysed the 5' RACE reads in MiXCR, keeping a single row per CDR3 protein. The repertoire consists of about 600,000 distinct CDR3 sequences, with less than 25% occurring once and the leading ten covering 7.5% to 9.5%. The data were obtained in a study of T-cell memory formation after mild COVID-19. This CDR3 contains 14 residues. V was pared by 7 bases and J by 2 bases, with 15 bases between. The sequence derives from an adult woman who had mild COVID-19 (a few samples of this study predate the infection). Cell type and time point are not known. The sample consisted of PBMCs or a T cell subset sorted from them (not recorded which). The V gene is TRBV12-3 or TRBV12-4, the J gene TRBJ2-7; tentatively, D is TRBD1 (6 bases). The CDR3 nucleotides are TGTGCCAGCACCCCCCCCGGGACACCCTACGAGCAGTACTTC. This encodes CASTPPGTPYEQYF.